The present T cell receptor beta chain was sequenced within a study (dated by TCRdb to the mid-2010s). General notes on the study: Whether tumor-infiltrating Tregs in breast cancer are recruited from blood Tregs or converted in situ from other CD4+ T cell subsets was tested.

From the germline V gene (reference sequence), CDR1 is DFQATT and CDR2 is SNEGSKA. The V end gives up 1 base and the J end 2 bases, leaving 12 bases in the junction not matched to a gene. The CDR3, from cysteine to phenylalanine, totals 18 residues. CDR3 DNA is the only sequence kept; it has 54 bases, read in frame from the first base. This clonotype was seen many times. No antigen is known for it. Base qualities are missing; no much larger clone stands one base away. Amplification of full-length TCR variable regions was done by 5' RACE PCR using constant-region reverse primers, and this step was followed by semi-nested PCR with Nested Universal Primer A. The ReliaPrep RNA Cell Miniprep System was used to extract total RNA, which was then reverse transcribed into 5'RACE-ready cDNA with the SMARTer RACE 5'/3' Kit. Multiplex adaptors were used to barcode full-length TCR alpha and beta libraries, and the barcoded libraries were sequenced on an Illumina MiSeq. Per the source publication's procedure: For each of nine subset-tissue groups, sequencing data from the five patients were combined, and the groups were compared by unsupervised clustering of TCR gene usage. The Morisita-Horn index was used to calculate repertoire similarity, with shared sequences weighted according to their contribution to each repertoire. TCRdb handled the public reads itself, with Q25 trimming in fastp and clone calling in MiXCR, and kept productive beta chains. Rows with one shared CDR3 protein collapse into an entry with the most common genes and DNA. TCRdb, not the authors, supplied the V and J calls. The sample contains 35,000 to 50,000 distinct CDR3 sequences, about 20% of them found a single time. The ten largest make up around 4% of the sample.

Cells that were CD4+CD25+CD127-/low were isolated as Tregs. Tregs, naive and memory CD4+ T cells from tumor, blood and ipsilateral draining lymph nodes of five breast cancer patients underwent full-length TCR alpha and beta sequencing. Ficoll density gradient centrifugation was used to isolate mononuclear cells from either lymph nodes or roughly 50 ml of peripheral blood. A purity exceeding 90% was confirmed by FACS for the sorted cell populations. The full study reports these points: The larger-cohort validation was restricted to a single TCR beta V-J rearrangement rather than whole repertoires. The greatest overlap of tumor-infiltrating Treg TCR alpha and beta sequences was with tumor naive CD4+ T cells, followed next by blood naive CD4+ T cells. Tumor memory CD4+ T cell TCR gene usage clustered with blood and lymph node memory CD4+ cells and lymph node naive CD4+ cells.

The sequenced sample consisted of Tregs sorted from blood. The sequence joins TRBV20-1 to TRBJ2-7; 12 central bases correspond to TRBD2. This receptor was taken from a female donor with breast cancer. The CDR3 has the sequence CSARASWTSGTFAYEQYF. The nucleotide sequence is TGCAGTGCTAGAGCTTCCTGGACTAGCGGGACTTTCGCCTACGAGCAGTACTTC.